This T cell receptor (beta chain) came from a study of T cell changes during pregnancy in multiple sclerosis. The table came from immunoSEQ multiplex PCR; TCRdb's copy has only in-frame clones and leaves some out. The sample consists of just over 50,000 clones, over 80% of them appearing once. CDR3 size: 15 residues. Germline V gives CDR1 LNHNV, CDR2 YYDKDF (reference sequence). Trimming cost V 3 bases and J 4 bases, with 15 bases left between them. Sequences were derived from CD4+ T cells from peripheral blood mononuclear cells, sampled after pregnancy. This chain links TRBV15 with TRBJ1-2, with D perhaps matching TRBD1 (6 bases). This sequence was found in a female donor with multiple sclerosis, enrolled in a pregnancy study. CDR3 sequence reads: CATSSETGTPYGYTF. Written as DNA, the CDR3 is TGTGCCACCAGCAGTGAAACCGGGACACCCTATGGCTACACCTTC.